A single sample is the source of the 10 T cell receptor beta chains below, sequenced in a study of T cells in Graves' hyperthyroidism and ophthalmopathy. Template material for amplifying TCR beta CDR3 regions consisted of RNA transcripts. Carried out on the TCR CDR3, a first-round RT-PCR used the HTBI primer set. TCRdb re-called the multiplex PCR reads through MiXCR, storing one row per CDR3 protein. The table shows around 520,000 distinct CDR3 sequences, with approximately 24% occurring only once. Source material: blood. These TCRs come from a woman aged 25-40 years with Graves' ophthalmopathy.

This clonotype was recorded at least ten times. The V call is TRBV20-1, the J call TRBJ2-2, with D perhaps being TRBD1 or TRBD2 (5 bases each). Between the trimmed V and J ends, which lost 6 bases and 1 base, there was a span of 9 bases. Germline CDR1 and CDR2: DFQATT and SNEGSKA (reference sequence). The CDR3 is made up of 13 amino acids. The CDR3 DNA follows: TGCAGTGCATGGGGACGGAACACCGGGGAGCTGTTTTTT. Its translation: CSAWGRNTGELFF.

The rearrangement joins TRBV6-1 to TRBJ2-7; D is possibly TRBD1 (6 bases). The germline V and J ends were trimmed by 6 bases and 2 bases, with 17 bases remaining between them. Germline CDR1 and CDR2: MNHNS and SASEGT. This CDR3 has 15 amino acids. The CDR3 reads CASRKQGFTTYEQYF. The DNA for the CDR3 is TGTGCCAGCAGGAAACAGGGCTTTACGACCTACGAGCAGTACTTC.

The J gene is TRBJ2-2, the V gene TRBV6-1; 7 bases align to TRBD1. Germline-derived CDR1 and CDR2 are MNHNS and SASEGT. V lost 5 bases to trimming and J lost 7 bases; unmatched junction nucleotides: 4. This CDR3 region has 13 residues. As DNA, the CDR3 is TGTGCCAGCAGTATGACAGGGAACGGGGAGCTGTTTTTT. Translation gives CASSMTGNGELFF.

This clonotype was detected many times. This chain connects TRBV18 to TRBJ1-5; D not certain. The CDR3 runs 14 residues. Germline CDR1 reads KGHSH; CDR2 reads LQKENI. V was shortened by 2 bases and J by 3 bases, with 8 bases between the two germline ends. CDR3 nucleotide sequence: TGTGCCAGCTCACCAGGGCATCACAATCAGCCCCAGCATTTT. Translating it yields CASSPGHHNQPQHF.

This clonotype has a count of ten or more. The chain couples TRBV27 to TRBJ1-5; possible D gene TRBD1, 5 bases. The V and J ends lost 3 bases and 0 bases respectively, with 9 bases between them. Per germline, CDR1 MNHEY and CDR2 SMNVEV (reference sequence). The CDR3 consists of 15 residues. The CDR3 loop is CASSLTTVSNQPQHF. The CDR3 DNA reads TGTGCCAGCAGTTTGACGACAGTTAGCAATCAGCCCCAGCATTTT.

This clonotype was seen ten or more times. This chain joins TRBV18 and TRBJ2-7, with 11 nucleotides matching TRBD2. Germline CDR1 is KGHSH and CDR2 is LQKENI. V lost 3 bases, J lost 3 bases, and 4 bases stayed unmatched. This CDR3 spans 15 amino acids. Written as DNA, the CDR3 is TGTGCCAGCTCACCCGAGCTAGCGGGGGGCTACGAGCAGTACTTC. This codes for CASSPELAGGYEQYF.

This clonotype was recorded at least ten times. The chain recombines TRBV27 with TRBJ1-1; 8 bases are a match to TRBD1. The CDR3 totals 14 residues. Germline CDR1 MNHEY, CDR2 SMNVEV (reference sequence). Unmatched junction bases numbered 8, after V lost 6 bases and J lost 5 bases. Written as DNA, the CDR3 is TGTGCCAGCAGCCGGGAGACAGGGGTAACTGAAGCTTTCTTT. Residues: CASSRETGVTEAFF.

V is TRBV12-3 or TRBV12-4 and J is TRBJ1-3; D remains ambiguous. The V gene lost 6 bases and the J gene lost 7 bases, with 4 bases spanning the gap. This CDR3 has 10 amino acids. The CDR3 protein is CASSINTIYF. The CDR3 DNA sequence: TGTGCCAGCAGCATTAACACCATATATTTT.

This clonotype was counted many times. The gene calls are TRBV2 and TRBJ1-1; no firm D call. Germline assignment: CDR1 SNHLY and CDR2 FYNNEI. The CDR3 totals 12 residues. The V gene lost 7 bases and the J gene lost 0 bases, with 6 bases spanning the gap. Written as DNA, the CDR3 is TGTGCCAGCACTCAGATGAACACTGAAGCTTTCTTT. Amino acid sequence: CASTQMNTEAFF.

V and J are TRBV6-5 and TRBJ2-3, with TRBD2 identical over 9 bases. The V gene end was trimmed by 0 bases and the J gene end by 5 bases; junction bases not matched to a gene: 6. There are 16 residues in the CDR3. Germline assignment: CDR1 MNHEY and CDR2 SVGAGI. This CDR3 reads CASSYSSLAGRDTQYF. The CDR3 bases are TGTGCCAGCAGTTACTCGAGTCTAGCGGGGAGAGATACGCAGTATTTT.